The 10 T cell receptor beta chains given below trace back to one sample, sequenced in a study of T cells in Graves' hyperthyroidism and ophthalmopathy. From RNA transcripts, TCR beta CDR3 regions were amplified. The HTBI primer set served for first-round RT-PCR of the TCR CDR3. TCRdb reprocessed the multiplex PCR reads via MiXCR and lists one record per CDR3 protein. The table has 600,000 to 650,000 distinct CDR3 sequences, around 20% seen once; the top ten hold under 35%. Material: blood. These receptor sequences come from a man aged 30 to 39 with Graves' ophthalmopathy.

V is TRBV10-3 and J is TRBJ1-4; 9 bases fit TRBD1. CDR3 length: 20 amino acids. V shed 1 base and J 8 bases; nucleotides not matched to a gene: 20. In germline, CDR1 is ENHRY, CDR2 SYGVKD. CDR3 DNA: TGTGCCATCAGTGAGTTCTCTTTGGGGACAGGGACCACCCTTCAGGAAAAACTGTTTTTT. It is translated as CAISEFSLGTGTTLQEKLFF.

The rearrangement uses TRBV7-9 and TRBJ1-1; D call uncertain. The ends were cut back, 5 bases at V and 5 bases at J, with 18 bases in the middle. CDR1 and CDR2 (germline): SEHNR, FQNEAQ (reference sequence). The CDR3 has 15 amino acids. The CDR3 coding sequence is TGTGCCAGCAGCCCAGCCGGATCGGGAGGGACTGAAGCTTTCTTT. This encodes CASSPAGSGGTEAFF.

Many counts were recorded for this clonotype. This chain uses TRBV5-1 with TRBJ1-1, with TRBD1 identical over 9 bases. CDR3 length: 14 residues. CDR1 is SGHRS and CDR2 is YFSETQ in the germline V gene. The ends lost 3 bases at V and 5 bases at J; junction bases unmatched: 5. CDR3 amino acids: CASSYGTGKTEAFF. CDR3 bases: TGCGCCAGCAGCTATGGGACAGGGAAGACTGAAGCTTTCTTT.

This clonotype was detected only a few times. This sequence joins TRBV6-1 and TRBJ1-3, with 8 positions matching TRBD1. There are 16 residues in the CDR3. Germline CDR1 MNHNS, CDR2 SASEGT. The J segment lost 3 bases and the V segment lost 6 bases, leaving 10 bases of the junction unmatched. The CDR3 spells CASRRGQARIGNTIYF. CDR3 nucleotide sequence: TGTGCCAGCAGGAGGGGACAGGCGAGGATTGGAAACACCATATATTTT.

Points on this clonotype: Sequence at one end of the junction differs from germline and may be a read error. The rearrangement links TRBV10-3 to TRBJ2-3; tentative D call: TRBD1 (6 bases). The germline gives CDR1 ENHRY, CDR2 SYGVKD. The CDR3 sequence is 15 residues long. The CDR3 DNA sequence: TGTGCCATCAGTGAGCGGACAGTTCTATCAGATACGCAGTGTTTT. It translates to CAISERTVLSDTQCF.

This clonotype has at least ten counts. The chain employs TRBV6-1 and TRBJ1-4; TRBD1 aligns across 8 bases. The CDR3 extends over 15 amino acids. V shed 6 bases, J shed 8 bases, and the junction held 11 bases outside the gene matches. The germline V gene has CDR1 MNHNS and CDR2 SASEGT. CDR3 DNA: TGTGCCAGCAGGGGGCGGACAGGGAATATCGAAAAACTGTTTTTT. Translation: CASRGRTGNIEKLFF.

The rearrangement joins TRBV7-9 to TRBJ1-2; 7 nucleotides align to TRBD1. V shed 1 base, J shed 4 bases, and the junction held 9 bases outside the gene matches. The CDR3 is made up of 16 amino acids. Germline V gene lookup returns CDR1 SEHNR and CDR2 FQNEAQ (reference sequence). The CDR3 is CASSLVGTDVGYGYTF. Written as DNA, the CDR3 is TGTGCCAGCAGCTTAGTCGGGACAGATGTCGGCTATGGCTACACCTTC.

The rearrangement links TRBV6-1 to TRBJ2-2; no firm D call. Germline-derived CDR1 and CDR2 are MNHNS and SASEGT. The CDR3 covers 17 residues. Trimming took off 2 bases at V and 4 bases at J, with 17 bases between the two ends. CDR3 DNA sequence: TGTGCCAGCAGTGAAAGAGTAAGATTTGATCCCACCGGGGAGCTGTTTTTT. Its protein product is CASSERVRFDPTGELFF.

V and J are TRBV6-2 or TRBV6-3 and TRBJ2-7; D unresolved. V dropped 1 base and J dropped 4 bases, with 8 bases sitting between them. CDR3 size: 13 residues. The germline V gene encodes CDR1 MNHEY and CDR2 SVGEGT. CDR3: CASSYWSTYEQYF. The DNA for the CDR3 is TGTGCCAGCAGTTACTGGAGTACGTACGAGCAGTACTTC.

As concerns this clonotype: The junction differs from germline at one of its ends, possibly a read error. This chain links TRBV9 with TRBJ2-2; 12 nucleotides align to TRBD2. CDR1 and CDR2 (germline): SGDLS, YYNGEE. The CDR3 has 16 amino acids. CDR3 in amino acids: CASSPRLAGDTGKLFF. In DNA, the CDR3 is TGTGCCAGCAGCCCCAGACTAGCGGGAGACACCGGGAAGCTGTTTTTT.